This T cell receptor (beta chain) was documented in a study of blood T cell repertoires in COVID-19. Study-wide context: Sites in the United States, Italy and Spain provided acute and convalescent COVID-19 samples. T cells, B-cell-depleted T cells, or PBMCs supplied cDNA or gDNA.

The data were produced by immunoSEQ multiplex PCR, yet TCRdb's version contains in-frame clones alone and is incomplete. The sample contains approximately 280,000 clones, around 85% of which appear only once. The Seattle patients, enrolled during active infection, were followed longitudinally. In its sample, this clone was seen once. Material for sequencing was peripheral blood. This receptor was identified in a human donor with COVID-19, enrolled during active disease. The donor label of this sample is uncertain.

The CDR3 spells CASSHSGTVGEKLFF. Here the CDR3 DNA reads TGCGCCAGCAGTCATAGCGGGACAGTGGGAGAAAAACTGTTTTTT. This sequence joins TRBV23-1 and TRBJ1-4; 7 bases line up with TRBD1. TRBV23-1 is an open reading frame, and its role is uncertain. The CDR3 spans 15 residues. The junction had 9 bases not matched to a gene; V was cut back by 3 bases and J by 8 bases.